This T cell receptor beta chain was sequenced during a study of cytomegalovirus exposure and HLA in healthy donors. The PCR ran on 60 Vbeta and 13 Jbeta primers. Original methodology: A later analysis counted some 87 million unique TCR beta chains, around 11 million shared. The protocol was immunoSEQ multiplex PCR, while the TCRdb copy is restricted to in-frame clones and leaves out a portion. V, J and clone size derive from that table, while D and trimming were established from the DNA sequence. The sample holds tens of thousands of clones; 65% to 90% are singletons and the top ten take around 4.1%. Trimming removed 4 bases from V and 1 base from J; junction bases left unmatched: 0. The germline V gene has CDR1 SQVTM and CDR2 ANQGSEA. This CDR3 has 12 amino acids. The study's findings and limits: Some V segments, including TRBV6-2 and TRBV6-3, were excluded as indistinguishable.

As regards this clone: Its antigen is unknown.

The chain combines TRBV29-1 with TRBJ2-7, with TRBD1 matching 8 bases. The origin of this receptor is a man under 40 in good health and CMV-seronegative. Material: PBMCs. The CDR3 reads CSVGTGSYEQYF. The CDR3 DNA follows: TGCAGCGTTGGGACAGGGTCCTACGAGCAGTACTTC.